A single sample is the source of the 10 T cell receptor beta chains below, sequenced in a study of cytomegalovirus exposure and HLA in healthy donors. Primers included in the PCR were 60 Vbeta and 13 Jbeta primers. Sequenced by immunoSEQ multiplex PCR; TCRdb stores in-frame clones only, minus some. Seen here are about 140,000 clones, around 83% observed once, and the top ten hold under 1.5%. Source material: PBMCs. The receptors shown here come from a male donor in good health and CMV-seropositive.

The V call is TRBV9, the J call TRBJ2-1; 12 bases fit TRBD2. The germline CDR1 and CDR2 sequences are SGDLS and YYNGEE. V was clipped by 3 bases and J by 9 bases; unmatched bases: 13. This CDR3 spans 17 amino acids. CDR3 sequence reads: CASSAPPRLAGVVEQFF. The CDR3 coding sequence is TGTGCCAGCAGCGCCCCCCCCCGACTAGCGGGAGTGGTTGAGCAGTTCTTC.

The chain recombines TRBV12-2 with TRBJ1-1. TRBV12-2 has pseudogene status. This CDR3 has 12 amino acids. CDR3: CASRLEVGGAFF. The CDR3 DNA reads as TGTGCAAGTCGCTTAGAAGTGGGGGGAGCTTTCTTT.

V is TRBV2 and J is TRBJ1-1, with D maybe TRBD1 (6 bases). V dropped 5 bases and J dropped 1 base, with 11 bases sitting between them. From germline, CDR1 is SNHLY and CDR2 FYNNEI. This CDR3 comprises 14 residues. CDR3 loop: CASSLQGRNTEAFF. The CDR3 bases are TGTGCCAGCAGTTTACAGGGTAGGAACACTGAAGCTTTCTTT.

DNA for the CDR3: TGTGCCAGCAGTTTGACAGGGTATGAAGCTTTCTTT. Protein product: CASSLTGYEAFF. The genes are TRBV5-6 and TRBJ1-1, with 7 bases matching TRBD1. This CDR3 is 12 amino acids long. From germline, CDR1 is SGHDT and CDR2 YYEEEE. V was clipped by 5 bases and J by 7 bases; unmatched bases: 5.

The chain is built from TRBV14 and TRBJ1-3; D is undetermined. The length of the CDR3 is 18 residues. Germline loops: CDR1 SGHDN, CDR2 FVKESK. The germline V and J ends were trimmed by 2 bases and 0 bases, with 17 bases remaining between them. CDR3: CASSQSLKTRDSGNTIYF. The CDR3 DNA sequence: TGTGCCAGCAGCCAATCCTTAAAGACTCGTGACTCTGGAAACACCATATATTTT.

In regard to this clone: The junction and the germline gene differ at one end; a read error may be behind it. The CDR3, as DNA: TGTTCCAGCAGTCCCCCGGACAGAGATCAGCCCCAGCATTTT. This encodes CSSSPPDRDQPQHF. The chain recombines TRBV7-9 with TRBJ1-5, with D perhaps TRBD1 (6 bases). CDR1 and CDR2 (germline): SEHNR, FQNEAQ (reference sequence). The CDR3 sequence is 14 residues long.

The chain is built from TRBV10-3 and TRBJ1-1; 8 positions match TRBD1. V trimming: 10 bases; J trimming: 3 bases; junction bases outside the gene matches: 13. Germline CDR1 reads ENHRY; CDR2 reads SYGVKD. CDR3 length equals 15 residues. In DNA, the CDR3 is TGTGCCACCAGAGGACAGGGTGCATGGGACACTGAAGCTTTCTTT. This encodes CATRGQGAWDTEAFF.

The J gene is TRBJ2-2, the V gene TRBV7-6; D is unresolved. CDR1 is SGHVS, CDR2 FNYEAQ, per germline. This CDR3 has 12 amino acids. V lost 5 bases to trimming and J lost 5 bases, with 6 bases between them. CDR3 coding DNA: TGTGCCAGCAGCCAGTGGACCGGGGAGCTGTTTTTT. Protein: CASSQWTGELFF.

DNA of the CDR3: TGCGCCAGCAGCTTGGATGGACAGGGCTATGGCTACACCTTC. It yields the protein CASSLDGQGYGYTF. The chain is built from TRBV5-1 and TRBJ1-2, with 8 nucleotides matching TRBD1. The V gene's germline CDR1 is SGHRS and CDR2 YFSETQ. This CDR3 comprises 14 residues. Trimming at V came to 0 bases and at J to 4 bases, leaving 2 bases not matched to a gene.

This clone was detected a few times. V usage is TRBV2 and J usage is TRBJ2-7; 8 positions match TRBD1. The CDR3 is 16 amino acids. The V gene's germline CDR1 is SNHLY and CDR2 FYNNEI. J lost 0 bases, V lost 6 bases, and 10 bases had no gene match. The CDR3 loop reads CASRGDRLGLSYEQYF. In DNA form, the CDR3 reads TGTGCCAGCAGGGGGGACAGGTTGGGGCTCTCCTACGAGCAGTACTTC.